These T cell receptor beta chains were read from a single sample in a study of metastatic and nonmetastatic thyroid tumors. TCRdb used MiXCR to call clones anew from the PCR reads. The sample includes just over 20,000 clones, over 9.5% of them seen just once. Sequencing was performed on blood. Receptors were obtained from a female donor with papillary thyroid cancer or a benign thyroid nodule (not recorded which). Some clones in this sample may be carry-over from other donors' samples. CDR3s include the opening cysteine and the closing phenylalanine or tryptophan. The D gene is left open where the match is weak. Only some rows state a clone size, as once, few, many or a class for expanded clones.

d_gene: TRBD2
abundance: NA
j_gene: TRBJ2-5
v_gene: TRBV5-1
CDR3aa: CSSISNGGDQETQYF
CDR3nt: TGCTCCAGCATCTCGAATGGGGGGGATCAAGAGACCCAGTACTTC

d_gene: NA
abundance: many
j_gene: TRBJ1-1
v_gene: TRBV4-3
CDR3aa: CASSQLGSEGEAFF
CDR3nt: TGCGCCAGCAGCCAATTAGGGAGTGAAGGTGAAGCTTTCTTT

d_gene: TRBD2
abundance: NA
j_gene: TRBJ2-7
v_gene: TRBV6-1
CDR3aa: CASTVSSGTSAGKQYF
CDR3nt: TGTGCCAGCACAGTAAGTTCCGGGACTAGCGCAGGGAAGCAGTACTTC

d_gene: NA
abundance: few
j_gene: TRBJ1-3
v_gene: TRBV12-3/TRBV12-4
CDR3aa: CANSFGGLGNTIYF
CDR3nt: TGCGCCAACAGTTTTGGGGGTCTGGGAAACACCATATATTTT

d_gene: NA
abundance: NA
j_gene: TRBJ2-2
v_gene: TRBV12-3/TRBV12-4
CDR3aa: CASSIRGANRGAVF
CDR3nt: TGTGCCAGCAGTATCAGGGGGGCGAACCGGGGAGCTGTTTTT

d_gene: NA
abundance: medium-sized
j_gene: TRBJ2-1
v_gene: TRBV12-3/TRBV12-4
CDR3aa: CASGGSSYNEQFF
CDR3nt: TGTGCCAGCGGGGGCAGCTCCTACAATGAGCAGTTCTTC

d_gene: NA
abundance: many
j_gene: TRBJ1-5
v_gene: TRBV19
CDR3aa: CASSYHGRAYSNQPQHF
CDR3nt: TGTGCCAGTAGTTATCACGGCAGGGCCTATAGCAATCAGCCCCAGCATTTT

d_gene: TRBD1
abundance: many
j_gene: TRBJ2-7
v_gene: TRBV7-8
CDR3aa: CASSSLLTGSYEQYF
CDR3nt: TGTGCCAGCAGCTCCCTCTTGACAGGGTCCTACGAGCAGTACTTC

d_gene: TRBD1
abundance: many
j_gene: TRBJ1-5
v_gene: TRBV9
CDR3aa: CASSLEGQGDQPQHF
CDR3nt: TGTGCCAGCAGCCTCGAGGGACAGGGGGATCAGCCCCAGCATTTT

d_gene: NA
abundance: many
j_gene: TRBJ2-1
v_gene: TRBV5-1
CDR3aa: CASSLEGVSYNEQFF
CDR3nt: TGCGCCAGCAGCTTGGAGGGGGTCTCCTACAATGAGCAGTTCTTC

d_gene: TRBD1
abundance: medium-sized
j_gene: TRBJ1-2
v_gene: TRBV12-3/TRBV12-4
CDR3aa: CADSTGGGYGYTF
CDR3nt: TGTGCCGACTCGACAGGGGGAGGCTATGGCTACACCTTC

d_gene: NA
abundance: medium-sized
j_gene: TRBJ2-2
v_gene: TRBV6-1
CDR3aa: CASSWAVPGELFF
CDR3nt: TGTGCCAGCAGTTGGGCAGTACCCGGGGAGCTGTTTTTT

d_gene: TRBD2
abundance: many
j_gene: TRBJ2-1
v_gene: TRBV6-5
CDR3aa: CASSTYPGLAGESSYNEQFF
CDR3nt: TGTGCCAGCAGTACCTACCCGGGACTAGCGGGAGAGAGCTCCTACAATGAGCAGTTCTTC

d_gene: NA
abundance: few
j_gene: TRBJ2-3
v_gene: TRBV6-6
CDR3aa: CASSYVEAMRAQYF
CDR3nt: TGTGCCAGCAGTTACGTCGAGGCGATGCGTGCGCAGTATTTT

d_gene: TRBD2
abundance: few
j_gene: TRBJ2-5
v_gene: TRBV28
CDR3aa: CASSQRLAGPQETQYF
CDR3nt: TGTGCCAGCAGTCAACGACTAGCGGGACCGCAAGAGACCCAGTACTTC

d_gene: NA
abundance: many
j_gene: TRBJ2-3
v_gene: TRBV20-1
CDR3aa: CSALRGGDTQYF
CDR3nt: TGCAGTGCCCTCCGTGGAGGGGATACGCAGTATTTT

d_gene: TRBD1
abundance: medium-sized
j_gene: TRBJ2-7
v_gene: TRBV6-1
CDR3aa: CASRRGQEGTEQYF
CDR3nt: TGTGCCAGCAGGAGGGGACAGGAGGGTACCGAGCAGTACTTC

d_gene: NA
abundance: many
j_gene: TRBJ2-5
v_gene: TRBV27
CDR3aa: CASSGGPYQETQYF
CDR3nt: TGTGCCAGCAGCGGGGGGCCATATCAAGAGACCCAGTACTTC

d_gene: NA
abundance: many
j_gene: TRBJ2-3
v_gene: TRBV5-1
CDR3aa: CASSGDPDTQYF
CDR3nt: TGCGCCAGCAGCGGTGACCCAGATACGCAGTATTTT

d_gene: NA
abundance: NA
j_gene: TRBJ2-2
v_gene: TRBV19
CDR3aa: CASSITGRGTGELFF
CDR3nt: TGTGCCAGTAGTATTACGGGCAGGGGCACCGGTGAGCTGTTCTTT

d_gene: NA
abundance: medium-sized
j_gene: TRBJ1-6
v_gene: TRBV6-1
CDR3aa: CASSAPTGSPLHF
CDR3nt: TGTGCCAGCAGTGCCCCGACAGGATCACCCCTCCACTTT

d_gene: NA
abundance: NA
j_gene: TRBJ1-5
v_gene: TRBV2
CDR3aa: CARRDTAQGQPQHF
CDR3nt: TGTGCCAGAAGGGACACGGCGCAAGGTCAGCCCCAGCATTTT

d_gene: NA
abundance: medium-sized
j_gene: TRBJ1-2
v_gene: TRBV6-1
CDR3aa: CASSPQQGDYGYTF
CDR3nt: TGTGCCAGCAGTCCGCAACAGGGCGACTATGGCTACACCTTC

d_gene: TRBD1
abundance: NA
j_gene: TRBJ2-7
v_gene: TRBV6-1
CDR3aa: CASTALQGAGGEQYF
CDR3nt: TGTGCCAGCACAGCCTTACAGGGGGCCGGGGGCGAGCAGTACTTC

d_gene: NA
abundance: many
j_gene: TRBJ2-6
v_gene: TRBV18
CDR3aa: CASSPPQRYSGANVLTF
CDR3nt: TGTGCCAGCTCACCACCGCAGCGGTATTCTGGGGCCAACGTCCTGACTTTC

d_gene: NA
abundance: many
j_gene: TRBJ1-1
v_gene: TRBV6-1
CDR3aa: CASGLTDMNTEAFF
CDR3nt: TGTGCCAGCGGGCTAACAGATATGAACACTGAAGCTTTCTTT

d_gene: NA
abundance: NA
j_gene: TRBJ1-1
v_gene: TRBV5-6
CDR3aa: CASSLDQGAEAFF
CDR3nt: TGTGCCAGCAGCTTGGATCAGGGCGCTGAAGCTTTCTTT

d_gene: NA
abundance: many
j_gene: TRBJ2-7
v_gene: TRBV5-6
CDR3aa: CASSFGGAENYEQYF
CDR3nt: TGTGCCAGCAGCTTCGGAGGGGCTGAAAACTACGAGCAGTACTTC

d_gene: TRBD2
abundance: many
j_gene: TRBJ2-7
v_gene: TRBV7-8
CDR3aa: CASSLNSGSRNEQYF
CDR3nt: TGTGCCAGCAGCTTAAATAGCGGGAGTCGAAACGAGCAGTACTTC

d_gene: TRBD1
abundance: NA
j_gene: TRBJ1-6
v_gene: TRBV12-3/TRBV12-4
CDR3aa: CASSPDRVGYNSPLRF
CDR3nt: TGTGCCAGCAGTCCGGACAGGGTGGGATATAATTCACCCCTCCGCTTT

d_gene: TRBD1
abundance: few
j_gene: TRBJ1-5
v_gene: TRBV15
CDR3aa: CATAGTGHNQPQHF
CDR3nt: TGTGCCACCGCCGGGACAGGGCACAATCAGCCCCAGCATTTT

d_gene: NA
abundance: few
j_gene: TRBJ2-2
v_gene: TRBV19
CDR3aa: CASSMKWELFF
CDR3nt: TGTGCCAGTAGTATGAAGTGGGAGCTGTTTTTT